The clone carrying this TCR beta chain occurred many times. The sample belongs to a study of prognosis after radiotherapy for stage I lung cancer. Genomic DNA yielded TCR beta CDR3, amplified by two-round multiplex PCR. The use of primers specific to each TRBV and TRBJ gene characterized first-round PCR. One entry per CDR3 protein results from TCRdb running MiXCR on the multiplex PCR reads. This table holds over 20,000 distinct CDR3 sequences, roughly 40% found once. This CDR3 is built from 14 residues. Germline loops: CDR1 SQVTM, CDR2 ANQGSEA. J was trimmed by 9 bases and V by 3 bases; bases with no gene match: 9. A draw of around 6.1 milliliters of peripheral blood took place at each of two time points.

The J gene is TRBJ2-1, the V gene TRBV29-1; 9 bases align to TRBD2. The clonotype originates from a donor over 45 with non-small cell lung cancer. The source was PBMCs, collected before or after stereotactic body radiation therapy (not recorded which). The CDR3 DNA is TGCAGCGTTGACCGACTAGCGGCCTTGGGTGAGCAGTTCTTC. It is translated as CSVDRLAALGEQFF.